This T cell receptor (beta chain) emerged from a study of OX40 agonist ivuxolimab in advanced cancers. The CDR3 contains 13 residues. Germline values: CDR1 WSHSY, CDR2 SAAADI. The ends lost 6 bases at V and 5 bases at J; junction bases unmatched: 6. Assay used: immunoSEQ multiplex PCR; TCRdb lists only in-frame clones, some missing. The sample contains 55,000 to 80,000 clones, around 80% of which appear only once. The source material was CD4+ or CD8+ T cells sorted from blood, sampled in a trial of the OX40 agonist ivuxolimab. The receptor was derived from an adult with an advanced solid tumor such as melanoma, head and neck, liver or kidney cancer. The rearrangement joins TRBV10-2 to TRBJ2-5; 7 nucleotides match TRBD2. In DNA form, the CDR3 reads TGCGCCAGCAGGTTAGCGGGTCAGGAGACCCAGTACTTC. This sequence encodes CASRLAGQETQYF.